The sequence of this T cell receptor (beta chain) was determined in a study of OX40 agonist ivuxolimab in advanced cancers. Overall study context: Therapy given before enrollment (anti-PD-1, anti-PD-L1 or anti-CTLA-4) was allowed, and under 45% had some. Study-level points and caveats: What antigens the expanded peripheral T cells recognized was never established.

Sequenced by immunoSEQ multiplex PCR; TCRdb stores in-frame clones only, minus some. The sample holds under 13,000 clones, just under 75% seen once. CDR3 length: 15 residues. Germline V gives CDR1 MDHEN, CDR2 SYDVKM. V shed 5 bases, J shed 2 bases, and the junction held 4 bases outside the gene matches. Remarks on this clone: Its target is unknown.

This rearrangement joins TRBV28 to TRBJ2-7; 12 bases agree with TRBD2. The clonotype originates from an adult with an advanced solid tumor such as melanoma, head and neck, liver or kidney cancer. The sample in question was CD4+ or CD8+ T cells sorted from blood, obtained in a trial of the OX40 agonist ivuxolimab. The CDR3 sequence is CASSRGLAGTYEQYF. Here the CDR3 DNA reads TGTGCCAGCAGTAGAGGACTAGCGGGGACCTACGAGCAGTACTTC. Combining the CDR3 with reference TRBV28 and TRBJ2-7 gives the whole variable domain DVKVTQSSRYLVKRTGEKVFLECVQDMDHENMFWYRQDPGLGLRLIYFSYDVKMKEKGDIPEGYSVSREKKERFSLILESASTNQTSMYLCASSRGLAGTYEQYFGPGTRLTVT.